This record concerns one TCR beta chain sequence. As yet, its antigen is unknown. CDR1 and CDR2 from the germline V gene are SNHLY and FYNNEI. The CDR3 loop spans 14 amino acids. V lost 2 bases and J 4 bases, leaving 9 bases between the germline ends. The source of the sample is a study of shared clonotypes between healthy human individuals. Regarding the study as a whole: For sorted subsets, rarefaction showed incomplete sequencing despite large depth.

Only in-frame clones appear in the TCRdb table, and some are missing; sequencing was by immunoSEQ multiplex PCR. Of about 1.1 million clones listed, roughly 80% are singletons. There were no recent acute infections or vaccinations among the donors, who were healthy HIV-negative adults. Sequences were obtained from memory CD4+ T cells from PBMCs. Subset of the sample: CD45RA-negative fraction. The chain employs TRBV2 and TRBJ1-5; D gene unclear. The receptor's source is a man younger than 35 in good health. Some clones in this sample may be carry-over from other donors' samples. In DNA form, the CDR3 reads TGTGCCAGCAGTGAACTCACGGGGAATCAGCCCCAGCATTTT. It yields the protein CASSELTGNQPQHF.